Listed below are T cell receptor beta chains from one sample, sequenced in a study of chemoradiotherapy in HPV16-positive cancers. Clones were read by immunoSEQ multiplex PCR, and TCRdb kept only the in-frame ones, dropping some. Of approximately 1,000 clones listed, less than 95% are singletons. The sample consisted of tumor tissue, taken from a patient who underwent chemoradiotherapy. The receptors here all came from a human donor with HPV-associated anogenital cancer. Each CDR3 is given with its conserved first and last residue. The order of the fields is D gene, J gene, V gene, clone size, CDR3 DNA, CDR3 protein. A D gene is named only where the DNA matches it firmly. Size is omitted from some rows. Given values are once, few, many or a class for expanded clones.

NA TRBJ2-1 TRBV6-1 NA TGTGCCAGCCGGTTGGGGGGGGCGTACAATGAGCAGTTCTTC CASRLGGAYNEQFF
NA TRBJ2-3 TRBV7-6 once TGTGCCAGCAGCTCCTCCCCCCATCGAGAGTGGTCAGATACGCAGTATTTT CASSSSPHREWSDTQYF
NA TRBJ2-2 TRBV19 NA TGTGCCAGTAGTCCTCCCGGGGAGCTGTTTTTT CASSPPGELFF
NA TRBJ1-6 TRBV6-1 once TGTGCCAGCAGTGAAACTCGGACGGCCAATAATTCACCCCTCCACTTT CASSETRTANNSPLHF
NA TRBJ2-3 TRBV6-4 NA TGTGCCAGCAGTGAAGCGGGTAGCACAGATACGCAGTATTTT CASSEAGSTDTQYF
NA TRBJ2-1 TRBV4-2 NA TGTGCCAGCAGCCCGCGGATAGCAGACTACAATGAGCAGTTCTTC CASSPRIADYNEQFF
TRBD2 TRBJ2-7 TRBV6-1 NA TGTGCCAGCACCCGGGGGACTAGCAACTACGAGCAGTACTTC CASTRGTSNYEQYF
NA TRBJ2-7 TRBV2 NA TGTGCCAGCAGTACCCAATTCGGGTCCACGCGCGAGCAGTACTTC CASSTQFGSTREQYF
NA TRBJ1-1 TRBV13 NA TGTGCCAGCAGCTGGGTGGGCCAGGTGAGGGTCACTGAAGCTTTCTTT CASSWVGQVRVTEAFF
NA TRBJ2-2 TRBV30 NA TGTGCCTGGAGTGTAGGGGACACCGGGGAGCTGTTTTTT CAWSVGDTGELFF
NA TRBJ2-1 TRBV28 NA TGTGCCAGCAGCCCCCCGCCGTGGCTAGCCACCTACAATGAGCAGTTCTTC CASSPPPWLATYNEQFF
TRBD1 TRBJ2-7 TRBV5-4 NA TGTGCCAGCAGCCTACCCACGCCACAGGGGATTTACGAGCAGTACTTC CASSLPTPQGIYEQYF
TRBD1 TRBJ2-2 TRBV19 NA TGTGCCAGTAGGGGGACAGGGGTCACCGGGGAGCTGTTTTTT CASRGTGVTGELFF
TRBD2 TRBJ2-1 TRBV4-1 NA TGCGCCAGCAGCCGGACAGGACTAGCGGGGGGAGGGGGTGAGCAGTTCTTC CASSRTGLAGGGGEQFF
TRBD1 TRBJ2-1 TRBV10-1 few TGCGCCAATGACAGGGTGAACGAGCAGTTCTTC CANDRVNEQFF
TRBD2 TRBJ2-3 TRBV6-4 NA TGTGCCAGCAGTGACTCTAGCGGGGGCACAGATACGCAGTATTTT CASSDSSGGTDTQYF
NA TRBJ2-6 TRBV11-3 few TGTGCCAGCAGCCGGCTATATCGACAAAGTCGGGCCAACGTCCTGACTTTC CASSRLYRQSRANVLTF
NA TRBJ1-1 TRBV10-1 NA TGCGCCAGCAGGGCCCTGAGGGCATCTGAAGCTTTCTTT CASRALRASEAFF
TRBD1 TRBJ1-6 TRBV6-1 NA TGTGCCAGCAGTGAGGGACAGGGGGCAGCTTCACCCCTCCACTTT CASSEGQGAASPLHF
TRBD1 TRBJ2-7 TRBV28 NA TGTGCCAGCAGTCCCGGGGACAGGGGCGAGCAGTACTTC CASSPGDRGEQYF
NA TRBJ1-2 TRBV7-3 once TGTGCCAGCAGCTTAAAGGGGCAGGGAGCGGGCGGCTACACCTTC CASSLKGQGAGGYTF
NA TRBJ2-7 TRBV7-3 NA TGTGCCAGCAGCTTGGGGGGAGGGGGCCCCTACGAGCAGTACTTC CASSLGGGGPYEQYF
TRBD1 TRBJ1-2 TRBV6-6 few TGTGCCAGCAGTTATATTCAGGGGGATGGCTACACCTTC CASSYIQGDGYTF
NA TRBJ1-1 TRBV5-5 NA TGTGCCAGCAGCTTGGCCTCAACGAACACTGAAGCTTTCTTT CASSLASTNTEAFF
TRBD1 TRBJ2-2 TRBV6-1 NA TGTGCCAGCAGCGCCAGGGGGCCCGGGGAGCTGTTTTTT CASSARGPGELFF
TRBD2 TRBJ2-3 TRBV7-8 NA TGTGCCAGCAGCTTAGCTGTAGCGGGAGGGGCAACAGATACGCAGTATTTT CASSLAVAGGATDTQYF
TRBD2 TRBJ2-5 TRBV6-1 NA TGTGCCAGCAGCCGACTAGCGGGAGGGCCGGAGACCCAGTACTTC CASSRLAGGPETQYF
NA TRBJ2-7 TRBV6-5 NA TGTGCCAGCAGTTCCACCGGGACTGGGAGCTACGAGCAGTACTTC CASSSTGTGSYEQYF
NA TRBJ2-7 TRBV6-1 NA TGTGCCAGCAGTGATCAGGGGGGGCCGTACGAGCAGTACTTC CASSDQGGPYEQYF
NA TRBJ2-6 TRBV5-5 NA TGTGCCAGCGAAAAGTATCTCGCACAAAGTCGGGCCAACGTCCTGACTTTC CASEKYLAQSRANVLTF
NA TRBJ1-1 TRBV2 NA TGTGCCAGCAGTGAGTTCACTGAAGCTTTCTTT CASSEFTEAFF
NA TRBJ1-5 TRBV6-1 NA TGTGCCAGCAGTGAGGGCCCTAATCAGCCCCAGCATTTT CASSEGPNQPQHF
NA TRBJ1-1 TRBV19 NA TGTGCCAGTAAGACCTTTAACACTGAAGCTTTCTTT CASKTFNTEAFF
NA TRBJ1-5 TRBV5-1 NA TGCGCCAGCAGACGGGACAACAATCAGCCCCAGCATTTT CASRRDNNQPQHF
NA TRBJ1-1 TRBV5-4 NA TGTGCCAGCAGCCGGACGGGCGACACTGAAGCTTTCTTT CASSRTGDTEAFF
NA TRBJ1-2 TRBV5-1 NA TGCGCCAGCAGCTTGGGGCGCAGGGTGGTTGGAGCAGACTATGGCTACACCTTC CASSLGRRVVGADYGYTF
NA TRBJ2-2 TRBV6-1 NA TGTGCCAGCAGTGCCCGGGGGCCGGGGGAGCTGTTTTTT CASSARGPGELFF
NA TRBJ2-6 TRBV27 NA TGTGCCAGCAGTTTACCCCTCAGGGGAGTCGCTACTGGGGCCAACGTCCTGACTTTC CASSLPLRGVATGANVLTF
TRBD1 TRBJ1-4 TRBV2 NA TGTGCCAGCAGTAGGCGGCGGGGACAGGGGCATGAAAAACTGTTTTTT CASSRRRGQGHEKLFF
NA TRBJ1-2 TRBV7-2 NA TGTGCCAGCAGCCCCGCAACCCCTAACTATGGCTACACCTTC CASSPATPNYGYTF
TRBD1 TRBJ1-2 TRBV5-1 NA TGCGCCAGCAGTACAGGGGCGGGCTATGGCTACACCTTC CASSTGAGYGYTF
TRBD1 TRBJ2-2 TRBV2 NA TGTGCCAGCAAACCGGACAGGACTGCCACCGGGGAGCTGTTTTTT CASKPDRTATGELFF
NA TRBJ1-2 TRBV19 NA TGTGCCAGTAGTATAGGGCAGCTCGCCTATGGCTACACCTTC CASSIGQLAYGYTF
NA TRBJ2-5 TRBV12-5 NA TGTGCTAGTGGTCCCTCCGGCCAAGAGACCCAGTACTTC CASGPSGQETQYF
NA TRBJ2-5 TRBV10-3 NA TGTGCCATCAGTGATTGGACGACCCAAGAGACCCAGTACTTC CAISDWTTQETQYF
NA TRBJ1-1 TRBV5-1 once TGCGCCAGCAGCTTGGTCCTACAGGGTAGCACTGAAGCTTTCTTT CASSLVLQGSTEAFF
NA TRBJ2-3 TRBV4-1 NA TGCGCCAGCAGCCAAGTGGCACAGGGCCGAGGGACAGATACGCAGTATTTT CASSQVAQGRGTDTQYF
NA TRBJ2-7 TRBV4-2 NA TGTGCCAGCAGCCAGACGGCGGGACCCGCTTCCGAGCAGTACTTC CASSQTAGPASEQYF
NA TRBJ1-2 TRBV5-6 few TGTGCCAGCAGCCCACCGTTTAGCGGCTATGGCTACACCTTC CASSPPFSGYGYTF
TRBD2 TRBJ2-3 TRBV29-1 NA TGCAGCGTTCTTAGCGGACTAGCGGGGGGGAGGGGAAGAGATACGCAGTATTTT CSVLSGLAGGRGRDTQYF
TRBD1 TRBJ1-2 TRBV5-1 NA TGCGCCAGCAGCCCAGGACAGGGGATGCTTTCCGGTGGCTACACCTTC CASSPGQGMLSGGYTF
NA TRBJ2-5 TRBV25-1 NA TGTGCCAGCAGTGAGAGGGGCCACCAAGAGACCCAGTACTTC CASSERGHQETQYF
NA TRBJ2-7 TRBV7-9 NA TGTGCCAGCAGCTTAGTGCCCTCCTACGAGCAGTACTTC CASSLVPSYEQYF